These 25 T cell receptor beta chains originate from one sample sequenced in a study of shared clonotypes between healthy human individuals (dated by TCRdb to the early 2020s). Preparation of the library involved the immunoSEQ multiplex PCR assay. Here the immuneACCESS table is served through TCRdb, limited to in-frame sequences with V and J called. Missing clones are a known gap in these copies; in checked studies unresolved V genes cover under half, and the rest lacks a known reason. This sample lists around 340,000 clones; 73% were detected once. Less than 11% of the sample goes to the ten largest clones. The sequencing sample was made of memory CD4+ T cells sorted from blood. The sample's cell subset or site, from its label and the paper: CD45RA-negative fraction. All receptors come from a man under 40 in good health.

The rearrangement links TRBV25-1 to TRBJ2-1, with TRBD2 matching over 11 bases. Germline values: CDR1 MGHDK, CDR2 SYGVNS. Germline trimming cut 2 bases from V and 0 bases from J; bases unmatched to any gene: 6. The CDR3 has 18 amino acids. In DNA form, the CDR3 reads TGTGCCAGCAGTGAAAGACTAGCGGGGACGAGCTCCTACAATGAGCAGTTCTTC. Its protein product is CASSERLAGTSSYNEQFF.

The sample holds one count of this clone. V gene TRBV21-1 combines with J gene TRBJ2-7; the table's D gene call, TRBD1, was not cross checked with the DNA. TRBV21-1 is marked as a pseudogene. There are 17 residues in the CDR3. The CDR3 sequence: CASSKGSGTHEQDEQYF. The CDR3 DNA follows: TGTGCCAGCAGCAAAGGCTCTGGCACGCACGAGCAGGACGAGCAGTACTTC.

This chain joins TRBV6-5 and TRBJ1-1; D is unclear. Trimming left V 0 bases short and J 1 base short, with 6 bases between. This CDR3 contains 14 residues. Germline V gene lookup returns CDR1 MNHEY and CDR2 SVGAGI. CDR3 DNA sequence: TGTGCCAGCAGTTACTCGATTACGAACACTGAAGCTTTCTTT. It encodes CASSYSITNTEAFF.

The genes are TRBV7-2 and TRBJ2-5; D remains ambiguous. Germline V gene lookup returns CDR1 SGHTA and CDR2 FQGNSA. CDR3 length equals 15 residues. Trimming removed 1 base from V and 0 bases from J, with 9 bases in between. This CDR3 is CASSLDGRNQETQYF. CDR3 DNA: TGTGCCAGCAGCTTAGATGGACGAAACCAAGAGACCCAGTACTTC.

The V gene is TRBV2, the J gene TRBJ2-7; perhaps TRBD1 as D (5 bases). CDR3 size: 11 residues. Germline-derived CDR1 and CDR2 are SNHLY and FYNNEI. Trimming took off 7 bases at V and 13 bases at J, with 17 bases between the two ends. The CDR3 DNA sequence: TGTGCCAGCACAACAGGAGCTTCAGTTTACTTC. The encoded protein is CASTTGASVYF. Combining the CDR3 with reference TRBV2 and TRBJ2-7 gives the whole variable domain EPEVTQTPSHQVTQMGQEVILRCVPISNHLYFYWYRQILGQKVEFLVSFYNNEISEKSEIFDDQFSVERPDGSNFTLKIRSTKLEDSAMYFCASTTGASVYFGPGTRLTVT.

The chain employs TRBV2 and TRBJ1-2; possible D gene TRBD1, 6 bases. The CDR3 totals 14 residues. Between the trimmed V and J ends, which lost 4 bases and 6 bases, there was a span of 15 bases. The germline gives CDR1 SNHLY, CDR2 FYNNEI. The CDR3 sequence is CASSVAGEEDGYTF. CDR3 sequence (DNA): TGTGCCAGCAGTGTAGCAGGGGAAGAGGATGGCTACACCTTC.

The chain joins TRBV7-2 to TRBJ1-6; D is ambiguous. Germline CDR1 and CDR2: SGHTA and FQGNSA. The CDR3 consists of 13 residues. V gave up 5 bases and J gave up 10 bases, with 12 bases separating them. The CDR3 region is CASSPNRQSPLHF. CDR3 sequence (DNA): TGTGCCAGCAGCCCTAATAGGCAATCACCCCTCCACTTT.

This clone was detected only a few times. This sequence joins TRBV5-1 and TRBJ2-1, with a tentative D call TRBD2 (6 bases). Germline CDR1 and CDR2: SGHRS and YFSETQ. V was pared by 6 bases and J by 2 bases, with 30 bases between. The CDR3 consists of 20 residues. CDR3 nucleotides: TGCGCCAGCACTGGACTATTCCGGGACTCTAACCGAAGACCCTACAATGAGCAGTTCTTC. Translated, it gives CASTGLFRDSNRRPYNEQFF.

CDR3 DNA sequence: TGCGCCAGCAGTGAGCCCTCGACGACAGGGTTCACCTACGAGCAGTACTTC. Its translation is CASSEPSTTGFTYEQYF. This chain uses TRBV10-1 with TRBJ2-7, with 7 bases matching TRBD1. This CDR3 has 17 residues. J was trimmed by 2 bases and V by 2 bases; bases with no gene match: 12. Per the germline V gene, CDR1 is WNHNN and CDR2 is SYGVQD (reference sequence).

The rearrangement joins TRBV7-8 to TRBJ2-7, with D possibly being TRBD1 (5 bases). This CDR3 region has 14 residues. Germline V gene sequence: CDR1 SGHVS, CDR2 FQNEAQ. The V and J ends lost 1 base and 6 bases respectively, with 13 bases between them. The chain's CDR3 is CASSLGYQGSEQYF. CDR3 nucleotides: TGTGCCAGCAGCTTAGGCTACCAGGGTAGCGAGCAGTACTTC.

The sample holds many counts of this clone. The chain joins TRBV29-1 to TRBJ2-6, with 9 positions matching TRBD1. Germline V CDR1 and CDR2: SQVTM, ANQGSEA. V trimming: 7 bases; J trimming: 1 base; junction bases outside the gene matches: 11. CDR3 length equals 17 residues. CDR3 loop: CSAQVWDRVSGANVLTF. The CDR3, as DNA: TGCAGCGCTCAAGTGTGGGACAGGGTATCTGGGGCCAACGTCCTGACTTTC.

The V call is TRBV29-1, the J call TRBJ2-7, with D possibly being TRBD1 or TRBD2 (6 bases each). V lost 7 bases and J 4 bases, leaving 17 bases between the germline ends. CDR1 and CDR2 (germline): SQVTM, ANQGSEA. The CDR3 covers 13 residues. In DNA, the CDR3 is TGCAGCGCTGGTGGGGGGCAGGCTTACGAGCAGTACTTC. The encoded protein is CSAGGGQAYEQYF.

This clone was counted between two and nine times. This chain links TRBV6-5 with TRBJ2-1; TRBD2 matches at 13 bases. The ends lost 9 bases at V and 4 bases at J; junction bases unmatched: 0. The CDR3 has 13 residues. Germline CDR1 is MNHEY and CDR2 is SVGAGI. In DNA form, the CDR3 reads TGTGCCAGGGGACTAGCGGGATACAATGAGCAGTTCTTC. Translating it yields CARGLAGYNEQFF.

V is TRBV10-3 and J is TRBJ2-1; D gene unclear. V shed 4 bases and J shed 4 bases, with 11 bases lying between them. CDR3 size: 14 residues. Germline V gene sequence: CDR1 ENHRY, CDR2 SYGVKD. CDR3 DNA sequence: TGTGCCATCAGTGCGAAGGTGGGATACAATGAGCAGTTCTTC. Its translation is CAISAKVGYNEQFF.

The V call is TRBV6-5, the J call TRBJ2-1; no definite D call. This CDR3 spans 14 amino acids. V lost 7 bases to trimming and J lost 2 bases, with 12 bases between them. Germline CDR1 is MNHEY and CDR2 is SVGAGI. The CDR3 nucleotides read TGTGCCAGCAACTCAGCGCTAACCTACAATGAGCAGTTCTTC. Its protein is CASNSALTYNEQFF.

V and J are TRBV19 and TRBJ1-1; D might be TRBD1 (5 bases). The CDR3 is made up of 13 amino acids. Trimming took 4 bases from V and 2 from J, leaving 8 bases between them. Germline lookup yields CDR1 LNHDA and CDR2 SQIVND (reference sequence). The CDR3: CASSTRVNTEAFF. The CDR3 DNA follows: TGTGCCAGTAGTACCAGGGTTAACACTGAAGCTTTCTTT.

The genes are TRBV19 and TRBJ2-3; 10 bases agree with TRBD1. There are 16 residues in the CDR3. Trimming took 1 base from V and 2 from J; bases not matched to a gene: 3. Germline V gene lookup returns CDR1 LNHDA and CDR2 SQIVND (reference sequence). The DNA for the CDR3 is TGTGCCAGTAGTATAGCCGGGACAGGGGTCACAGATACGCAGTATTTT. Translating it yields CASSIAGTGVTDTQYF.

This clone has more than one count but fewer than ten. The rearrangement links TRBV5-1 to TRBJ2-3; the D gene is possibly TRBD2 (5 bases). Germline-derived CDR1 and CDR2 are SGHRS and YFSETQ. V lost 1 base to trimming and J lost 1 base, with 7 bases between them. This CDR3 has 14 residues. The CDR3 coding sequence is TGCGCCAGCAGCTTGCGGGGAGGCACAGATACGCAGTATTTT. Its protein is CASSLRGGTDTQYF.

The CDR3 loop is CASSAKGTSGSYEQYF. The DNA of the CDR3 is TGTGCCAGCAGTGCAAAAGGGACTAGCGGGAGTTACGAGCAGTACTTC. The V and J genes are TRBV6-1 and TRBJ2-7; 14 bases map to TRBD2. CDR1 and CDR2 (germline): MNHNS, SASEGT. V gave up 4 bases and J gave up 4 bases; unmatched junction bases: 6. The CDR3 has 16 residues.

The CDR3 is CASSPRGGQTYEQYF. CDR3 coding DNA: TGTGCCAGCAGTCCGAGAGGGGGCCAAACCTACGAGCAGTACTTC. This chain uses TRBV27 with TRBJ2-7; TRBD1 matches at 7 bases. The CDR3 extends over 15 amino acids. The germline gives CDR1 MNHEY, CDR2 SMNVEV (reference sequence). Trimming took 5 bases from V and 2 from J; bases not matched to a gene: 9.

CDR3 DNA: TGCAGCGTTGCCGGCGCCAATGAGCAGTTCTTC. This translates into CSVAGANEQFF. The chain has TRBV29-1 and TRBJ2-1; D gene uncertain. Trimming cost V 4 bases and J 6 bases, with 7 bases left between them. The germline V gene encodes CDR1 SQVTM and CDR2 ANQGSEA. The CDR3 loop spans 11 amino acids.

V is TRBV18 and J is TRBJ1-5; D gene ambiguous. The CDR3 has 14 amino acids. Trimming stripped 4 bases from V and 0 bases from J, with 7 bases between. Per germline, CDR1 KGHSH and CDR2 LQKENI. The CDR3 spells CASSLQSSNQPQHF. CDR3 coding DNA: TGTGCCAGCTCACTGCAGAGTAGCAATCAGCCCCAGCATTTT.

This sequence joins TRBV5-6 and TRBJ2-3; D is unresolved. The germline V gene encodes CDR1 SGHDT and CDR2 YYEEEE. This CDR3 spans 16 amino acids. V lost 1 base and J lost 2, with 14 bases in between. In DNA, the CDR3 is TGTGCCAGCAGCTTGTGGCCGGCCGTAGACACAGATACGCAGTATTTT. Translating it yields CASSLWPAVDTDTQYF.

The J gene is TRBJ2-5, the V gene TRBV5-1; D is perhaps TRBD1 (5 bases). The CDR3 spans 13 residues. V lost 6 bases to trimming and J lost 5 bases, with 14 bases between them. Germline CDR1 is SGHRS and CDR2 is YFSETQ. CDR3 nucleotides: TGCGCCAGCAACAGGCGTGGTTCCGAGACCCAGTACTTC. Translating it yields CASNRRGSETQYF. The full variable domain, completed using reference TRBV5-1 and TRBJ2-5, is KAGVTQTPRYLIKTRGQQVTLSCSPISGHRSVSWYQQTPGQGLQFLFEYFSETQRNKGNFPGRFSGRQFSNSRSEMNVSTLELGDSALYLCASNRRGSETQYFGPGTRLLVL.

This chain uses TRBV18 with TRBJ2-2, with D perhaps TRBD1 (5 bases). Trimming cost V 5 bases and J 4 bases, with 11 bases left between them. This CDR3 comprises 14 residues. Germline-derived CDR1 and CDR2 are KGHSH and LQKENI. The CDR3 protein is CASSADRVTGELFF. The CDR3 region has the DNA TGTGCCAGCTCAGCCGACAGAGTCACCGGGGAGCTGTTTTTT.